This T cell receptor (beta chain) came from a study of blood T cell repertoires in COVID-19. Whole-study context: The study drew acute and convalescent COVID-19 samples from the United States, Italy and Spain. Sources were T cells, B-cell-depleted T cells, or PBMCs; the material itself was cDNA or gDNA.

Germline V gene lookup returns CDR1 PRHDT and CDR2 FYEKMQ (reference sequence). Deletions cut 1 base from V and 3 bases from J, with 6 bases between. CDR3 length equals 13 residues. In Seattle, patients joined the study during active infection and were tracked longitudinally. A few counts support this clone. In the authors' methods: Estimation of nucleated cell counts relied on the amplification of reference gene primers. The repertoire was sequenced with immunoSEQ multiplex PCR; TCRdb's copy has only in-frame clones and lacks some. V and J calls and clone size come straight from that table; D and trimming were deduced from the DNA. The table has a few hundred thousand clones, 85% to 90% seen once; the top ten hold less than 3.5%.

The chain uses TRBV13 and TRBJ1-1; D not certain. Sequences were obtained from peripheral blood. The sequence was collected from a woman aged 25-40 years with COVID-19, enrolled during active disease. The CDR3 sequence is CASSLARDTEAFF. The CDR3 DNA reads as TGTGCCAGCAGCTTAGCCCGCGACACTGAAGCTTTCTTT.